This TCR beta chain was captured by sequencing in a study of blood T cell repertoires in COVID-19. Study context: PBMCs, B-cell-depleted T cells, or T cells provided the cDNA or gDNA that made up the material.

From germline, CDR1 is MNHEY and CDR2 SMNVEV (reference sequence). There are 14 residues in the CDR3. Trimming left V 2 bases short and J 2 bases short, with 10 bases between. Assay: immunoSEQ multiplex PCR; the TCRdb copy retains only in-frame clones and omits some. Of a few hundred thousand clones listed, approximately 90% are singletons. Clinical history as reported by participants underpinned cohort assignment. Points on this clone: This same CDR3 is encoded by further DNA sequences in the sample.

The rearrangement uses TRBV27 and TRBJ2-7, with D maybe TRBD1 (7 bases). Material for sequencing was PBMCs or T cells enriched from blood (not recorded which). The TCR originated in a man aged 18 to 29 who had recovered from COVID-19. CDR3 protein: CASSLGGGAYEQYF. CDR3 DNA: TGTGCCAGCAGTTTAGGAGGGGGCGCCTACGAGCAGTACTTC.